Many counts were recorded for the clone carrying this T cell receptor (beta chain). The V segment lost 6 bases and the J segment 4 bases; nucleotides outside the gene matches: 6. The V gene's germline CDR1 is SGHNT and CDR2 YENEEA. The CDR3 runs to 15 residues. This record belongs to a study of T cells in Graves' hyperthyroidism and ophthalmopathy. Out of approximately 9.9 ml of fresh peripheral blood came the PBMCs. TCR beta CDR3 sequences were amplified from RNA transcripts. Primed by the HTBI set, a first-round RT-PCR was run on the TCR CDR3. TCRdb re-called the multiplex PCR reads through MiXCR, storing one row per CDR3 protein. The sample holds approximately 300,000 distinct CDR3 sequences; 16% are singletons and the top ten take approximately 33%.

Sequences were obtained from blood. The chain is built from TRBV11-3 and TRBJ2-1; TRBD2 matches 10 bases. The sequence was collected from a man aged 25 to 40 with Graves' hyperthyroidism. The CDR3 region has the DNA TGTGCCAGCAGTACGAGCGGGAGGGGGTACAATGAGCAGTTCTTC. The encoded protein is CASSTSGRGYNEQFF.